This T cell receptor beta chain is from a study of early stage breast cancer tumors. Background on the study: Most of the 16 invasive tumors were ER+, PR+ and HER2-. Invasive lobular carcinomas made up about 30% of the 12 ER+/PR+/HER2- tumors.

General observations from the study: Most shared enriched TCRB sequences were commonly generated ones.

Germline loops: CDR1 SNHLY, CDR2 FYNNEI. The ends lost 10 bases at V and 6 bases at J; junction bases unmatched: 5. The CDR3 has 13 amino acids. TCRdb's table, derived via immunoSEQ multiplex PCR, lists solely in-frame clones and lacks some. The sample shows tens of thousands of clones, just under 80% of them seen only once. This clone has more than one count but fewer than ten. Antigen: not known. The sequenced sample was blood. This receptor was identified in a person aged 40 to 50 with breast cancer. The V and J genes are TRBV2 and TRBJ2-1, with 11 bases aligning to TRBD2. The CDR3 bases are TGTGCCAACTCCGGGACTAGCGGCAATGAGCAGTTCTTC. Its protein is CANSGTSGNEQFF.